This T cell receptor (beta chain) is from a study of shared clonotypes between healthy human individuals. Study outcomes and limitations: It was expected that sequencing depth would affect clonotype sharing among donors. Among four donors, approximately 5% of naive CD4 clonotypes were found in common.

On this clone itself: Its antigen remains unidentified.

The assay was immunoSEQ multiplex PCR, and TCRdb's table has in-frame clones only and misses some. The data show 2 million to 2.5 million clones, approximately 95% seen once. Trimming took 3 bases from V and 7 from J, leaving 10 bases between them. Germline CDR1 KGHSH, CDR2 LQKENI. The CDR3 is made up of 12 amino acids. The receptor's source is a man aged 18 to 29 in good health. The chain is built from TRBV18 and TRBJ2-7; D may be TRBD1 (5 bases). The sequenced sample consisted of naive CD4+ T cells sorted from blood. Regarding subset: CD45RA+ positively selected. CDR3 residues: CASSPGAREQYF. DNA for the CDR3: TGTGCCAGCTCACCTGGGGCGCGGGAGCAGTACTTC. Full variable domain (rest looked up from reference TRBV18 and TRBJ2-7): NAGVMQNPRHLVRRRGQEARLRCSPMKGHSHVYWYRQLPEEGLKFMVYLQKENIIDESGMPKERFSAEFPKEGPSILRIQQVVRGDSAAYFCASSPGAREQYFGPGTRLTVT.